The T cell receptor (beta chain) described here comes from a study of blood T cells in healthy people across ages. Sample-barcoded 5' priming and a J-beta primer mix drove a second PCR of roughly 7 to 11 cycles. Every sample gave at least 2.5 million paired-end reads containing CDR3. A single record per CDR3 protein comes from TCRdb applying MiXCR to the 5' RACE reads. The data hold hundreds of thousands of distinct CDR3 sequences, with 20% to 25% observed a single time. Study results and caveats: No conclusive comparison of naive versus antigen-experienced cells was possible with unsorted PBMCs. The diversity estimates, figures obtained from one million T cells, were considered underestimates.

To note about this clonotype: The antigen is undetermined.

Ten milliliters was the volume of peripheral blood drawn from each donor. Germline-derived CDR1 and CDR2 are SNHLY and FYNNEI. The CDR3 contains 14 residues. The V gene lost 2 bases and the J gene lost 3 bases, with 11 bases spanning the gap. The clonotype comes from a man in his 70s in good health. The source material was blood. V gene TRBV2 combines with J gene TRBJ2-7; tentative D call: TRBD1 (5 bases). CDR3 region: CASSEQGGHYEQYF. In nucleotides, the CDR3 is TGTGCCAGCAGTGAACAGGGCGGACACTACGAGCAGTACTTC. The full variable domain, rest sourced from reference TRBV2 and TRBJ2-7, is EPEVTQTPSHQVTQMGQEVILRCVPISNHLYFYWYRQILGQKVEFLVSFYNNEISEKSEIFDDQFSVERPDGSNFTLKIRSTKLEDSAMYFCASSEQGGHYEQYFGPGTRLTVT.